Presented here are 16 T cell receptor beta chains from one specimen sequenced in a study of T cell repertoires in cytomegalovirus infection. TCRdb re-analysed the reads in MiXCR, keeping a single row per CDR3 protein. This table holds 300,000 or so distinct CDR3 sequences, around 25% found once. Sequencing was carried out using PBMCs. The receptors shown here come from a human donor in good health (CMV status not recorded). Some clones in this sample may be carry-over from other donors' samples.

The V and J genes are TRBV6-5 and TRBJ1-6; D gene ambiguous. V lost 0 bases to trimming and J lost 7 bases, with 7 bases between them. CDR3 length: 14 residues. Germline V gives CDR1 MNHEY, CDR2 SVGAGI. For the CDR3, the DNA is TGTGCCAGCAGTTACTCGACGAGGAATTCACCCCTCCACTTT. Residues: CASSYSTRNSPLHF.

This chain links TRBV10-3 with TRBJ2-5; D may correspond to TRBD1 or TRBD2 (6 bases each). Germline V gives CDR1 ENHRY, CDR2 SYGVKD. The length of the CDR3 is 14 residues. V was trimmed by 0 bases and J by 3 bases, leaving 8 bases between them. The CDR3 is CAISESGGKETQYF. DNA of the CDR3: TGTGCCATCAGTGAGTCGGGGGGCAAAGAGACCCAGTACTTC.

This clonotype was found many times. This chain uses TRBV7-8 with TRBJ1-4; 9 nucleotides align to TRBD1. This CDR3 has 16 amino acids. Per the germline V gene, CDR1 is SGHVS and CDR2 is FQNEAQ. V shed 3 bases, J shed 4 bases, and the junction held 6 bases outside the gene matches. The CDR3 reads CASSFLRDRVNEKLFF. The CDR3, as DNA: TGTGCCAGCAGCTTCCTCCGGGACAGGGTTAATGAAAAACTGTTTTTT. The variable domain in full, completed from reference TRBV7-8 and TRBJ1-4, reads GAGVSQSPRYKVAKRGQDVALRCDPISGHVSLFWYQQALGQGPEFLTYFQNEAQLDKSGLPSDRFFAERPEGSVSTLKIQRTQQEDSAVYLCASSFLRDRVNEKLFFGSGTQLSVL.

This clonotype was recorded at least ten times. J is TRBJ1-6 and V is TRBV6-6, with D possibly matching TRBD1 (6 bases). V lost 8 bases and J lost 5, with 22 bases in between. Germline V gene data show CDR1 as MNHNY and CDR2 as SVGAGI (reference sequence). This CDR3 has 17 amino acids. In DNA, the CDR3 is TGTGCCAGCGTGGAGGACACGCGGGGGGCAAATAATTCACCCCTCCACTTT. Translating it yields CASVEDTRGANNSPLHF.

This clonotype was detected only a few times. This chain links TRBV10-3 with TRBJ2-2, with D hard to call. The V end lost 2 bases, the J end lost 7 bases, and 11 bases lay between the germline ends. Germline V gene data show CDR1 as ENHRY and CDR2 as SYGVKD. This CDR3 spans 14 amino acids. CDR3 sequence: CAISEGQRDGELFF. In DNA, the CDR3 is TGTGCCATCAGTGAGGGGCAAAGGGACGGGGAGCTGTTTTTT.

The chain uses TRBV11-2 and TRBJ2-7, with D perhaps TRBD2 (6 bases). The germline gives CDR1 SGHAT, CDR2 FQNNGV. The V gene lost 2 bases and the J gene lost 5 bases, with 19 bases spanning the gap. The CDR3 is 16 amino acids. In nucleotides, the CDR3 is TGTGCCAGCAGCTTAACGGCGGGGAGCCATTCCAACGAGCAGTACTTC. Amino acids: CASSLTAGSHSNEQYF.

This chain links TRBV6-5 with TRBJ2-3; the D is unclear. CDR1 is MNHEY, CDR2 SVGAGI, per germline. This CDR3 is 16 amino acids long. V dropped 2 bases and J dropped 2 bases, with 14 bases sitting between them. CDR3 region: CASSYTQSTYTDTQYF. The CDR3 DNA sequence: TGTGCCAGCAGTTACACACAGTCTACCTACACAGATACGCAGTATTTT.

This clonotype came up many times. J is TRBJ2-1 and V is TRBV7-6; D is perhaps TRBD1 (6 bases). Trimming stripped 5 bases from V and 4 bases from J, with 12 bases between. The CDR3 runs 14 residues. Per the germline V gene, CDR1 is SGHVS and CDR2 is FNYEAQ. In DNA form, the CDR3 reads TGTGCCAGCAGCCGGGGCAGGGGATACAATGAGCAGTTCTTC. Protein: CASSRGRGYNEQFF.

This clonotype was seen a handful of times. The V and J genes are TRBV6-6 and TRBJ1-1; tentatively, D is TRBD1 (5 bases). Germline CDR1 is MNHNY and CDR2 is SVGAGI (reference sequence). Trimming shortened V by 6 bases and J by 5 bases, and 19 bases separated the two germline ends. This CDR3 contains 15 residues. The chain's CDR3 is CASSYPRGAGTEAFF. CDR3 coding DNA: TGTGCCAGCAGCTACCCCCGAGGGGCGGGTACTGAAGCTTTCTTT.

The sample holds many counts of this clonotype. The rearrangement joins TRBV7-2 to TRBJ1-6, with 7 bases lining up with TRBD1. The trim removed 5 bases at V and 8 bases at J, leaving 0 bases unmatched. From germline, CDR1 is SGHTA and CDR2 FQGNSA. The CDR3 loop spans 12 amino acids. The CDR3 protein is CASSTGDSPLHF. The CDR3 DNA is TGTGCCAGCAGCACAGGGGATTCACCCCTCCACTTT.

CDR3 in amino acids: CASSQDRGGNTEAFF. CDR3 in DNA: TGCGCCAGCAGCCAAGATCGGGGCGGCAACACTGAAGCTTTCTTT. This chain links TRBV4-1 with TRBJ1-1; D might be TRBD1 (5 bases). The V end lost 0 bases, the J end lost 2 bases, and 10 bases lay between the germline ends. In germline, CDR1 is MGHRA, CDR2 YSYEKL. This CDR3 has 15 amino acids.

The V gene is TRBV27, the J gene TRBJ2-1; 14 bases match TRBD2. CDR1 and CDR2 from the germline V gene are MNHEY and SMNVEV (reference sequence). The CDR3 length is 16 residues. V gave up 5 bases and J gave up 2 bases; unmatched junction bases: 2. CDR3 residues: CASSKTSGGAYNEQFF. The CDR3 nucleotides read TGTGCCAGCAGTAAGACTAGCGGGGGGGCCTACAATGAGCAGTTCTTC.

The sample holds a few counts of this clonotype. The chain carries TRBV30 and TRBJ2-1; TRBD2 matches at 8 bases. Germline CDR1 is GTSNPN and CDR2 is SVGIG (reference sequence). The CDR3 has 16 residues. The trim removed 0 bases at V and 7 bases at J, leaving 11 bases unmatched. CDR3 nucleotides: TGTGCCTGGAGTGTATCCCGGGGGGGCCCTGTAAATGAGCAGTTCTTC. This gives the protein CAWSVSRGGPVNEQFF.

The CDR3 loop is CATSVSGELFF. The CDR3 DNA follows: TGTGCCACCAGCGTTTCAGGGGAGCTGTTTTTT. The chain carries TRBV24-1 and TRBJ2-2, with unresolved D. The CDR3 consists of 11 residues. Germline loops: CDR1 KGHDR, CDR2 SFDVKD. Trimming shortened V by 7 bases and J by 8 bases, and 7 bases separated the two germline ends.

This clonotype was picked up many times. The chain employs TRBV7-8 and TRBJ2-4; 15 positions agree with TRBD2. The CDR3 consists of 15 residues. CDR1 and CDR2 from the germline V gene are SGHVS and FQNEAQ. Unmatched junction bases numbered 4, after V lost 5 bases and J lost 8 bases. In DNA, the CDR3 is TGTGCCAGCAGCCGGACTAGCGGGAGGGGAGACATTCAGTACTTC. This encodes CASSRTSGRGDIQYF.

V is TRBV11-2 and J is TRBJ2-6; D might be TRBD1 (6 bases). With 4 bases removed from V and 1 base from J, the gap between germline ends came to 17 bases. Germline CDR1 reads SGHAT; CDR2 reads FQNNGV. The CDR3 runs 18 residues. Here the CDR3 reads CASSSTTGWGSGANVLTF. CDR3 DNA: TGTGCCAGCAGCTCGACGACAGGTTGGGGATCTGGGGCCAACGTCCTGACTTTC. The entire variable domain, with the rest obtained from reference TRBV11-2 and TRBJ2-6, is as follows: EAGVAQSPRYKIIEKRQSVAFWCNPISGHATLYWYQQILGQGPKLLIQFQNNGVVDDSQLPKDRFSAERLKGVDSTLKIQPAKLEDSAVYLCASSSTTGWGSGANVLTFGAGSRLTVL.